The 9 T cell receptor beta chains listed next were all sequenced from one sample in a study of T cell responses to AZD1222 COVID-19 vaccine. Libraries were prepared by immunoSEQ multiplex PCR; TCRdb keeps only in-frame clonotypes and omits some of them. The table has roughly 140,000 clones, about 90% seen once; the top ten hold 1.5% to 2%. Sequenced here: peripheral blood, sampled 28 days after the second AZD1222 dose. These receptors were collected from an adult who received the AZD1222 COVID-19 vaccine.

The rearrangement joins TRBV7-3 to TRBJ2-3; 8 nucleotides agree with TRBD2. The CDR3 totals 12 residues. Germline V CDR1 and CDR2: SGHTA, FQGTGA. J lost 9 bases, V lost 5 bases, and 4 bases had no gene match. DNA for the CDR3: TGTGCCAGCAGCATAGCGGGGCGAACGCAGTATTTT. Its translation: CASSIAGRTQYF.

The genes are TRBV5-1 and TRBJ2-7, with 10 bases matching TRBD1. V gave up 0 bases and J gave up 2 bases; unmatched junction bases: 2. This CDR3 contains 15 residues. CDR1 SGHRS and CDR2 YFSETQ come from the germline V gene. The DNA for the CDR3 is TGCGCCAGCAGCTTGGACGGGACAGGGGCCTACGAGCAGTACTTC. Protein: CASSLDGTGAYEQYF. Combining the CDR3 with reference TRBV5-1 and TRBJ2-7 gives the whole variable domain KAGVTQTPRYLIKTRGQQVTLSCSPISGHRSVSWYQQTPGQGLQFLFEYFSETQRNKGNFPGRFSGRQFSNSRSEMNVSTLELGDSALYLCASSLDGTGAYEQYFGPGTRLTVT.

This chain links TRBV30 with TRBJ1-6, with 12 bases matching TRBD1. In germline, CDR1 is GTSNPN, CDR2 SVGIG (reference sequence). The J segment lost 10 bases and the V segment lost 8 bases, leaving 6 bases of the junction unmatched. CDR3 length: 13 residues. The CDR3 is CAGTGGTESPLHF. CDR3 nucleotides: TGTGCCGGGACAGGGGGCACGGAGTCACCCCTCCACTTT.

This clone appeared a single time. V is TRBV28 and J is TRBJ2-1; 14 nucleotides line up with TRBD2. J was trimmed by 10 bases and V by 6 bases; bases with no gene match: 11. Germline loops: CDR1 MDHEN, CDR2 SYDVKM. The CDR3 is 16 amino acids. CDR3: CASSPGTSGGGKEQFF. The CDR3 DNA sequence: TGTGCCAGCAGCCCAGGGACTAGCGGGGGCGGGAAGGAGCAGTTCTTC.

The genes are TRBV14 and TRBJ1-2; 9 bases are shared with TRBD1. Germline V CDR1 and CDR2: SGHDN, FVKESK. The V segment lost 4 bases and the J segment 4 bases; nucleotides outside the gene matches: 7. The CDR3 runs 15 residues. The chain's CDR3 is CASSPPGQGSYGYTF. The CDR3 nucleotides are TGTGCCAGCAGCCCACCGGGACAGGGCTCCTATGGCTACACCTTC.

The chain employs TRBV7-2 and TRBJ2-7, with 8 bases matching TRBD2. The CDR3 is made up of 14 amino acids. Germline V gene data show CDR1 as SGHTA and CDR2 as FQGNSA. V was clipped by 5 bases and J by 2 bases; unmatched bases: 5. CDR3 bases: TGTGCCAGCAGCCTGACTAGCGTACCCTACGAGCAGTACTTC. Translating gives CASSLTSVPYEQYF.

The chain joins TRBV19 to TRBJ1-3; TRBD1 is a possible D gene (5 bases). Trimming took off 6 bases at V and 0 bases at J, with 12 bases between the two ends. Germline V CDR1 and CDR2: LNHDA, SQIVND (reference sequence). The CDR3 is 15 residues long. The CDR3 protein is CASSLDRYSGNTIYF. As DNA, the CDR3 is TGTGCCAGTAGCCTAGACAGATACTCTGGAAACACCATATATTTT.

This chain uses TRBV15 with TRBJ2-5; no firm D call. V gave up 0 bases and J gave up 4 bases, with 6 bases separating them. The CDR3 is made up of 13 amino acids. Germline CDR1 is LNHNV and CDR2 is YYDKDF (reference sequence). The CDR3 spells CATSREDGETQYF. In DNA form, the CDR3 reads TGTGCCACCAGCAGAGAGGATGGAGAGACCCAGTACTTC.

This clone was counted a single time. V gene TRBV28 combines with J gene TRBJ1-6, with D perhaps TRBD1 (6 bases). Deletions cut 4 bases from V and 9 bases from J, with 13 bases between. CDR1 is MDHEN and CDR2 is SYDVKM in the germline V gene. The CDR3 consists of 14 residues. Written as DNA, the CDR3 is TGTGCCAGCAGTTCGTCAGGGGAGGGTTCACCCCTCCACTTT. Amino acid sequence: CASSSSGEGSPLHF.